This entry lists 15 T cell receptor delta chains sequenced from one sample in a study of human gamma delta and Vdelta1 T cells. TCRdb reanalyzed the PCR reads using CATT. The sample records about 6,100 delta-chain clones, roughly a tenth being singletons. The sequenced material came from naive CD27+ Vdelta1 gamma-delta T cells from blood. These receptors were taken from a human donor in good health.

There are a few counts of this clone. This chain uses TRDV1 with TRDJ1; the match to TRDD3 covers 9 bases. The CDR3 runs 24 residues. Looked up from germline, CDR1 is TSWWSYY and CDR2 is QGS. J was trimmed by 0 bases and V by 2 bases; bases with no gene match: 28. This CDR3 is CALGERVLQPGGLRLSLYTDKLIF. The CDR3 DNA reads TGTGCTCTTGGGGAAAGGGTCCTACAGCCTGGGGGATTGCGATTATCCCTGTACACCGATAAACTCATCTTT.

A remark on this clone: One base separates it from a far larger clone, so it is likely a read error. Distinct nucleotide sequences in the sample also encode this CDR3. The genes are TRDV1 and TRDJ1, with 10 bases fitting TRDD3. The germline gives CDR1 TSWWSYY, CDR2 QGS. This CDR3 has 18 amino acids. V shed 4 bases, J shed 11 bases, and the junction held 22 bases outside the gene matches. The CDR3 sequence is CALGAHLLRTGGSSPLIF. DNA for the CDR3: TGTGCTCTTGGGGCCCACCTTCTTCGTACTGGGGGATCCTCCCCGCTCATCTTT.

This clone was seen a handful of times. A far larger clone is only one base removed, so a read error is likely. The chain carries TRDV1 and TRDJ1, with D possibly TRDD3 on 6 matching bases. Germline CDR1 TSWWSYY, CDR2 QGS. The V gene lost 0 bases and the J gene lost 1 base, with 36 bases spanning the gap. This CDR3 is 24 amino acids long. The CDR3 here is CALGELFQRTPLTRGTSFTDKLIF. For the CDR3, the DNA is TGTGCTCTTGGGGAACTCTTCCAACGTACCCCGCTCACTCGGGGGACCTCATTCACCGATAAACTCATCTTT.

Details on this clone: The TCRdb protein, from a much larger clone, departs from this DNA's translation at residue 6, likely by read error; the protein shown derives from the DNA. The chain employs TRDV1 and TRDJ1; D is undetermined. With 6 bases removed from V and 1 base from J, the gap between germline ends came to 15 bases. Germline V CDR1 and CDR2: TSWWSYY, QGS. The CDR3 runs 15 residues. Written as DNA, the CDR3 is TGTGCTCTTGGACCCCCCCCGAGGCGCACCGATAAACTCATCTTT. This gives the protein CALGPPPRRTDKLIF.

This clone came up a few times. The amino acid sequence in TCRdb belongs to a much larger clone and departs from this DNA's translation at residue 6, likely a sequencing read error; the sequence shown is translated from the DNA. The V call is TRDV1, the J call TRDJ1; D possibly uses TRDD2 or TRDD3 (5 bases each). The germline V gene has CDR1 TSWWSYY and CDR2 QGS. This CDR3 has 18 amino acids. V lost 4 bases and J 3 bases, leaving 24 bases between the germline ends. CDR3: CALGGCLRGGGRSDKLIF. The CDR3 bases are TGTGCTCTTGGGGGATGCCTTCGCGGAGGGGGTAGGTCCGATAAACTCATCTTT.

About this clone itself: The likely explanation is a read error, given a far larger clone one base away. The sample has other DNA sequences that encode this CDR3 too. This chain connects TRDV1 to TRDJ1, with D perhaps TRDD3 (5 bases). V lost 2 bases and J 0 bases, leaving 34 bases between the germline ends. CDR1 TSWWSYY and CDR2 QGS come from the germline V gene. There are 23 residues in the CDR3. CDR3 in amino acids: CALGEIRAGGRRDRSPNTDKLIF. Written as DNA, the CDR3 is TGTGCTCTTGGGGAAATACGAGCTGGTGGTCGACGCGACCGTAGTCCCAACACCGATAAACTCATCTTT.

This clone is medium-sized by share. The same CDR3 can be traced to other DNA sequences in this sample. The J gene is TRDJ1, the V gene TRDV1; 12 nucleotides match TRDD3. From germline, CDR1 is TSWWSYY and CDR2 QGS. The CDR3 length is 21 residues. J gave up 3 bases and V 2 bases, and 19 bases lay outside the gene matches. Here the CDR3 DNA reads TGTGCTCTTGGGGAAACCCAACATGTACAATTTACTGGGGGATACCCCGATAAACTCATCTTT. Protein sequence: CALGETQHVQFTGGYPDKLIF.

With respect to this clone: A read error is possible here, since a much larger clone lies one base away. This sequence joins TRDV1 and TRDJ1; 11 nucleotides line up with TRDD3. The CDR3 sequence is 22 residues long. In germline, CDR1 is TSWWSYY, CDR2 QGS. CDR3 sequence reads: CAPGELASKWGIRALATDKLIF. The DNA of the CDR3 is TGTGCTCCTGGGGAACTAGCTTCCAAATGGGGGATACGGGCCCTTGCCACCGATAAACTCATCTTT.

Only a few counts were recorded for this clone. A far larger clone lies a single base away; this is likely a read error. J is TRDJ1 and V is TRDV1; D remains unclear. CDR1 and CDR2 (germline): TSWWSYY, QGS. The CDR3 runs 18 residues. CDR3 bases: TGTGCTCTTGGGGAGCCTCCGCACCGGGTTCGGAACACCGATAACCTCATCTTT. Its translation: CALGEPPHRVRNTDNLIF.

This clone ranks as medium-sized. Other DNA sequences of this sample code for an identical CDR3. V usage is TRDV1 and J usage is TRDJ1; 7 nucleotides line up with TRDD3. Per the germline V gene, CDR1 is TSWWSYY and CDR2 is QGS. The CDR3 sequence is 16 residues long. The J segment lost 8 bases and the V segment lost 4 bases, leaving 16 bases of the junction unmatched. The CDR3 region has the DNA TGTGCTCTTGGGGCCTCAAGAGGGTGGGGGACAAGAAAACTCATCTTT. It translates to CALGASRGWGTRKLIF.

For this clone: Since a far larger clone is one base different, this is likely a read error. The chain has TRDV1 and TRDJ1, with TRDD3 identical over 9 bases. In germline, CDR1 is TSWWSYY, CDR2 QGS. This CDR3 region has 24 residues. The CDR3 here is CAPGEVHGDFLKYWGTEYTDKLIF. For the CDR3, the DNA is TGTGCTCCTGGGGAAGTCCACGGCGACTTCCTTAAGTACTGGGGGACCGAGTACACCGATAAACTCATCTTT.

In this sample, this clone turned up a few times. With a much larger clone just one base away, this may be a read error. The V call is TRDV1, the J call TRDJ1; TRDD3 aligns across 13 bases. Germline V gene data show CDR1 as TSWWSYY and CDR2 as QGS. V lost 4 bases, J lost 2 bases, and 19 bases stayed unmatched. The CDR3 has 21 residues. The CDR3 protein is CALGAYPHWGIRAGRTDKLIF. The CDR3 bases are TGTGCTCTTGGGGCCTATCCCCACTGGGGGATACGGGCTGGGCGGACCGATAAACTCATCTTT.

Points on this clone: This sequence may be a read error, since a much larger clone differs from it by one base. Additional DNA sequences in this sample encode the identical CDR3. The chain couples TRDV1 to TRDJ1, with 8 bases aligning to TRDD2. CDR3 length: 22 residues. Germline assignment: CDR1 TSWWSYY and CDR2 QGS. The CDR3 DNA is TGTGCTCTTGGGGAACTGGTCTTCCTACAACGTACTGGCCGAAGGAACACCGATAAACTCATCTTC. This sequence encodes CALGELVFLQRTGRRNTDKLIF.

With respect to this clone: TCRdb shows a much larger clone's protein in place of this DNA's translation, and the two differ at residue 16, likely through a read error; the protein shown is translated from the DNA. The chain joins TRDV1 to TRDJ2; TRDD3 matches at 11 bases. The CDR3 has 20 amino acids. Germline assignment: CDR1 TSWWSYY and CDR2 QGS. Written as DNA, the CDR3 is TGTGCTCTTGGGGAACGCGTCCAGCAATACTGGGGGATAGTTACAGTACAACTCTTCTTT. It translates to CALGERVQQYWGIVTVQLFF.

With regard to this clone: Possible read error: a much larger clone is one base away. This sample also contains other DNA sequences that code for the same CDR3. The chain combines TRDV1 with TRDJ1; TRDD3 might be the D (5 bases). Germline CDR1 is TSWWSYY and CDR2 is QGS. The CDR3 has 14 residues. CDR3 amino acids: CALGEVGYTDKLIF. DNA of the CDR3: TGTGCTCTTGGGGAAGTGGGGTACACTGATAAACTCATCTTT.